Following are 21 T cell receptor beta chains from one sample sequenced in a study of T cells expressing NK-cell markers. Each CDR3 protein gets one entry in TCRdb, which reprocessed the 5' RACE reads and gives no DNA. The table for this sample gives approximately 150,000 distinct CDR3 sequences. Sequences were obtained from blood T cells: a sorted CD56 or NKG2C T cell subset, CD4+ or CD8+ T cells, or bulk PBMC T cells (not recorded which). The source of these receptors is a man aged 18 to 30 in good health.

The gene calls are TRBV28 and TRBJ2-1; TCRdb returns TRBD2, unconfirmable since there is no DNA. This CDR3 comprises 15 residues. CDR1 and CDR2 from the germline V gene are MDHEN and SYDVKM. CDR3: CASSPLLTSGNEQFF.

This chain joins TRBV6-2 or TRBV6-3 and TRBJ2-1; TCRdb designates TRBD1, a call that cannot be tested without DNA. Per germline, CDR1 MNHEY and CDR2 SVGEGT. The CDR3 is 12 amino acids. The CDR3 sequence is CASSYVPQEQFF.

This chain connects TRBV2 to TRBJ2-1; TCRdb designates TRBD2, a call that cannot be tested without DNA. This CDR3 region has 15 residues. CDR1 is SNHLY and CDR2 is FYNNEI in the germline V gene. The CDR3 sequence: CASSERASGHNEQFF.

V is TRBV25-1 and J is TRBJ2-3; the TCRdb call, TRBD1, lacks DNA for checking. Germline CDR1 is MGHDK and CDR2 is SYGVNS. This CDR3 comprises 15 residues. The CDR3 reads CASRLGQGGWDTQYF.

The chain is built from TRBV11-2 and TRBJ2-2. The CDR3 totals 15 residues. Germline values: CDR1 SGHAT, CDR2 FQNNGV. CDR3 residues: CASSLGWGAAGELFF.

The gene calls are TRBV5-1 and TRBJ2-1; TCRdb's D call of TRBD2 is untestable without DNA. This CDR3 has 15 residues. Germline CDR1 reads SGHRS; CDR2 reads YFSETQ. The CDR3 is CASSDGGSTRDEQFF.

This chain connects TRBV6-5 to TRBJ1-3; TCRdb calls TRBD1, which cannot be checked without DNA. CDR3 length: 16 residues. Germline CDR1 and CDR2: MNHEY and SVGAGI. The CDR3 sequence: CASSYGARVGGNTIYF.

The CDR3 spells CATSESGEELFF. The V gene is TRBV24-1, the J gene TRBJ2-2. From germline, CDR1 is KGHDR and CDR2 SFDVKD. The CDR3 extends over 12 amino acids.

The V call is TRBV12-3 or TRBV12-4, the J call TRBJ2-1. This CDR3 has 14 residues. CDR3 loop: CASSSEVFRHEQFF.

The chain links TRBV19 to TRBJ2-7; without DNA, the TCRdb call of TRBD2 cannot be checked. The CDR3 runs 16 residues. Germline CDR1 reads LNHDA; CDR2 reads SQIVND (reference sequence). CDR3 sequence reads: CASSLASGSNTYEQYF.

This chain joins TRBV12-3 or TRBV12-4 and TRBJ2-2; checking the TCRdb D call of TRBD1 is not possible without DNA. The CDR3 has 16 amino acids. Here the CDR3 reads CASSFRLGRGGGELFF.

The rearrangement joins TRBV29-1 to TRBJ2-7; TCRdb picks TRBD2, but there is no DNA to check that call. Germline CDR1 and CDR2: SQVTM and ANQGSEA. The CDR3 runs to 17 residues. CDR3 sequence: CSVGGGGPDLTIYEQYF.

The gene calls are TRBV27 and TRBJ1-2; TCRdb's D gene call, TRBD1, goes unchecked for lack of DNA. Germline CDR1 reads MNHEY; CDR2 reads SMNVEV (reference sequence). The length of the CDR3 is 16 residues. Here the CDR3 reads CASSFPGQGANYGYTF.

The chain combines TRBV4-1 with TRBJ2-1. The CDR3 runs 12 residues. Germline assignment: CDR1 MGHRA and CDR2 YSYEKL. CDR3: CASSQDTFEQFF.

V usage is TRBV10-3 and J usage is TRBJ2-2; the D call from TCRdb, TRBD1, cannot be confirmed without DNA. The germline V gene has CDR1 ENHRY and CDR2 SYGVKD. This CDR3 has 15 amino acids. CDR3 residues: CAISVGQEDTGELFF.

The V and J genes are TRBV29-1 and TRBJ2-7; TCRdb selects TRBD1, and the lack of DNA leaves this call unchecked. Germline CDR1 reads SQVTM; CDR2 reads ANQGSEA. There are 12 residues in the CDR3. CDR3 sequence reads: CSAEPGNGEQYF.

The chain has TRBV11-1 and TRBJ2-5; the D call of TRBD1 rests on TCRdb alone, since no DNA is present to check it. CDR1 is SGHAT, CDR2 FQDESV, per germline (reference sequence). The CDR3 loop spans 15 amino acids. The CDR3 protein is CASSRVTGRQETQYF. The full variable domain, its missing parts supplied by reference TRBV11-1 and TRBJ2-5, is EAEVAQSPRYKITEKSQAVAFWCDPISGHATLYWYRQILGQGPELLVQFQDESVVDDSQLPKDRFSAERLKGVDSTLKIQPAELGDSAMYLCASSRVTGRQETQYFGPGTRLLVL.

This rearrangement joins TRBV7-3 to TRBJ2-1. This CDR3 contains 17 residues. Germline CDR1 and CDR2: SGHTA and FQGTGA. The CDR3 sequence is CASSQSKSFGSYNEQFF.

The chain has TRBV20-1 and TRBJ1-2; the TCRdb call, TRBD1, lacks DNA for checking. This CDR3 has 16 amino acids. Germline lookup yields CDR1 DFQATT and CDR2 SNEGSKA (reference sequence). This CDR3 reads CSAGGTYPFFFYGYTF.

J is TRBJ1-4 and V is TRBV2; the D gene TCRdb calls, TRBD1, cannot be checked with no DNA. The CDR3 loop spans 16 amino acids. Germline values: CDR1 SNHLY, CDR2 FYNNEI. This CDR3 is CASSPLTGQTREKLFF.

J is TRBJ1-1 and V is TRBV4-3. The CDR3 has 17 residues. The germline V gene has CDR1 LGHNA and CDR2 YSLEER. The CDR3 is CASSQELSVRSNTEAFF.